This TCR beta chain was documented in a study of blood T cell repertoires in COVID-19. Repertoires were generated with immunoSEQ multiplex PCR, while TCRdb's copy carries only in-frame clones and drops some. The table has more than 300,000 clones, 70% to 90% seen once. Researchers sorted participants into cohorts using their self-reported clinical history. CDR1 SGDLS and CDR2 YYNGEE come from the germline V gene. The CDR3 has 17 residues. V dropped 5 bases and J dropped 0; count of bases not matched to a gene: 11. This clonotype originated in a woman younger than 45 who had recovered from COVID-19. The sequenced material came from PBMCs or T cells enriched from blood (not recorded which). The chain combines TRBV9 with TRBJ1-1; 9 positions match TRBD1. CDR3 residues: CASSKLGQGPVNTEAFF. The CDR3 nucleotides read TGTGCCAGCAGTAAACTGGGACAGGGACCTGTGAACACTGAAGCTTTCTTT.